This TCR beta chain was sequenced for a study of blood T cell repertoires in COVID-19. Only in-frame clones appear in the TCRdb table, and some are missing; sequencing was by immunoSEQ multiplex PCR. The sample carries a few hundred thousand clones, about 86% recorded once. CDR3 length: 16 amino acids. Germline CDR1 and CDR2: KGHSH and LQKENI. This clone was counted a few times. Mismatch with germline at one junction end may stem from a read error. The clonotype was recovered from a man in his sixties who had recovered from COVID-19. The chain has TRBV18 and TRBJ2-7; 10 nucleotides agree with TRBD2. Sequenced sample: peripheral blood. This CDR3 reads CASSPLTSGLSNEQYF. CDR3 coding DNA: TGTGCCAGCTCACCCCTGACTAGCGGGCTCTCCAACGAGCAGTACTTC.